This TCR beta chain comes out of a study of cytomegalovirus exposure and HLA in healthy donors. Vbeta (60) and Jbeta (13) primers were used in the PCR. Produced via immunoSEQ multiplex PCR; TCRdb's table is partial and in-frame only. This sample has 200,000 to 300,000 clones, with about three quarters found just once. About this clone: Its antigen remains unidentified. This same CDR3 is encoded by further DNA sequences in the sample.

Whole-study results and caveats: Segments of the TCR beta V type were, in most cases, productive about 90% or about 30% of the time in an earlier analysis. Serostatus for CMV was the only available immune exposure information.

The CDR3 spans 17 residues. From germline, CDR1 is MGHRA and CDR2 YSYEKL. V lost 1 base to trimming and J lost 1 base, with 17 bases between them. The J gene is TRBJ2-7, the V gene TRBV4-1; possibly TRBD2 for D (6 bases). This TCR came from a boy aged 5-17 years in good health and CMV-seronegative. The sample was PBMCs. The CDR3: CASSQVLSGRPSYEQYF. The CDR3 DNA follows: TGCGCCAGCAGCCAAGTCCTTAGTGGGAGGCCTTCCTACGAGCAGTACTTC.